This T cell receptor beta chain was retrieved from a study of blood T cell repertoires in COVID-19. This clone was observed a single time. Authors' methods: Amplification of reference gene primers was used by the study to estimate nucleated cell counts. TCRdb's table, derived via immunoSEQ multiplex PCR, lists solely in-frame clones and lacks some. V, J and clone size are those of that table, while D and trimming were read from the DNA. The profile covers around 230,000 clones, with more than 80% appearing a single time and approximately 9.2% taken by the ten largest. Deletions cut 5 bases from V and 4 bases from J, with 12 bases between. The CDR3 loop spans 15 amino acids. The germline V gene has CDR1 SGHTA and CDR2 FQGNSA.

The rearrangement links TRBV7-2 to TRBJ1-6, with D perhaps TRBD1 (6 bases). This TCR was sampled from a man between 40 and 49 years old who had recovered from COVID-19. Sequencing was done on a sample of PBMCs or T cells enriched from blood (not recorded which). The CDR3 DNA is TGTGCCAGCAGCAAACAGGGCCCTTATAATTCACCCCTCCACTTT. This gives the protein CASSKQGPYNSPLHF.